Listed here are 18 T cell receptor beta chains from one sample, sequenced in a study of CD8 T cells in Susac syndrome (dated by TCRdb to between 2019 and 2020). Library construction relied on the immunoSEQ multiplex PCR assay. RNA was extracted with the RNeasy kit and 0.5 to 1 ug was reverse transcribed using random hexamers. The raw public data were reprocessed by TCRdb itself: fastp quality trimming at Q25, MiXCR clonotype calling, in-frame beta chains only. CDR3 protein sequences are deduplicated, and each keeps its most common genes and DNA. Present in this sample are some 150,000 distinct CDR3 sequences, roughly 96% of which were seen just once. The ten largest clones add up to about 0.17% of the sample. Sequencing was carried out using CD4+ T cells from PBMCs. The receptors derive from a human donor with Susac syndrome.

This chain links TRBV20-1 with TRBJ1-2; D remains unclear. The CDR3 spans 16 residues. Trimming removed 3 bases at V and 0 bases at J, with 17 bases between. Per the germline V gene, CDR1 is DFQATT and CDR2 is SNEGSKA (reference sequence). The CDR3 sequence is CSASNIDTPTNYGYTF. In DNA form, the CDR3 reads TGCAGTGCTAGCAACATAGACACTCCGACTAACTATGGCTACACCTTC.

The CDR3 nucleotides are TGTGCCAGCAGCTCCCGACTAGCGGTCACAGATACGCAGTATTTT. It encodes CASSSRLAVTDTQYF. This rearrangement joins TRBV6-2 or TRBV6-3 to TRBJ2-3; TRBD2 aligns across 9 bases. The V gene end was trimmed by 6 bases and the J gene end by 2 bases; junction bases not matched to a gene: 6. The CDR3 runs to 15 residues. Looked up from germline, CDR1 is MNHEY and CDR2 is SVGEGT.

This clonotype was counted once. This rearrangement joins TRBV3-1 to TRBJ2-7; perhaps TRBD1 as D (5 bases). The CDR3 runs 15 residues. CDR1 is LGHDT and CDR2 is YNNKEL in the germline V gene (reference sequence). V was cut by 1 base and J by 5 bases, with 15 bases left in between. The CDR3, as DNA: TGTGCCAGCAGCCAAGCGCCCTGGGGCACCCACGAGCAGTACTTC. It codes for CASSQAPWGTHEQYF.

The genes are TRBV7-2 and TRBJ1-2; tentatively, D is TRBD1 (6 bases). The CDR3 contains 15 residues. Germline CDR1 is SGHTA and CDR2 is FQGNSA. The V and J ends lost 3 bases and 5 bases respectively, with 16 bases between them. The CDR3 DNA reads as TGTGCCAGCAGCTTGGGGGGCCGCCCTGGGTATGGCTACACCTTC. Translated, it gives CASSLGGRPGYGYTF. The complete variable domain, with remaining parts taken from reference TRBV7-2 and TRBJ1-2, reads GAGVSQSPSNKVTEKGKDVELRCDPISGHTALYWYRQSLGQGLEFLIYFQGNSAPDKSGLPSDRFSAERTGGSVSTLTIQRTQQEDSAVYLCASSLGGRPGYGYTFGSGTRLTVV.

This CDR3 is CASSWDINSGANVLTF. The CDR3 DNA follows: TGTGCCAGCTCGTGGGACATCAACTCTGGGGCCAACGTCCTGACTTTC. The rearrangement links TRBV9 to TRBJ2-6; a possible D gene is TRBD1 (6 bases). This CDR3 has 16 amino acids. In germline, CDR1 is SGDLS, CDR2 YYNGEE. Trimming removed 7 bases from V and 0 bases from J, with 14 bases in between.

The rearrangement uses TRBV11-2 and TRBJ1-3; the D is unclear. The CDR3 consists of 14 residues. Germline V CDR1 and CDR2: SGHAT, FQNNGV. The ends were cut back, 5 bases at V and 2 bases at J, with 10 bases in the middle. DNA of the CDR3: TGTGCCAGCAGCCTCGGAGGGCCTGGAAACACCATATATTTT. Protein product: CASSLGGPGNTIYF.

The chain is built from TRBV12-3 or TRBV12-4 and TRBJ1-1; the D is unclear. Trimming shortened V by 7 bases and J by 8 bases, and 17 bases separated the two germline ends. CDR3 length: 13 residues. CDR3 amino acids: CASTRVIEVEAFF. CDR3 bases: TGTGCCAGCACCCGCGTAATAGAAGTCGAAGCTTTCTTT.

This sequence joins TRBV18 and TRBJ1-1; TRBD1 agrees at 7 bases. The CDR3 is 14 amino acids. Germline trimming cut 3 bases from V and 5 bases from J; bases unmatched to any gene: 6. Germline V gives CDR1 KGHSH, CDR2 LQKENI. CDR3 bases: TGTGCCAGCTCACCTTCCGGCAGGGGGACTGAAGCTTTCTTT. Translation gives CASSPSGRGTEAFF.

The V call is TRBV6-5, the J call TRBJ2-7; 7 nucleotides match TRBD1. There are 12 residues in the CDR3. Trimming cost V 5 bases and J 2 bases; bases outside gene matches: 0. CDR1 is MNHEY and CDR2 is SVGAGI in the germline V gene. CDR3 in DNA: TGTGCCAGCAGTGGACAGGCCTACGAGCAGTACTTC. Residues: CASSGQAYEQYF.

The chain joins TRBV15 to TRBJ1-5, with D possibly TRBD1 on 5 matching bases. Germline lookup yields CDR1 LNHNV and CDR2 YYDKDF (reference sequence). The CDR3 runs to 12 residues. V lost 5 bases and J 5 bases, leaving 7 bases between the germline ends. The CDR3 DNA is TGTGCCACCAGCGGCAGGGATCAGCCCCAGCATTTT. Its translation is CATSGRDQPQHF.

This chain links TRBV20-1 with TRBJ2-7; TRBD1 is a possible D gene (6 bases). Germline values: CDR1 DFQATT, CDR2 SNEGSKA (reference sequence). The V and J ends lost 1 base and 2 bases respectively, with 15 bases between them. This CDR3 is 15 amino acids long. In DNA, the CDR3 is TGCAGTGCTAGAGCACTGTCTCAGGGGACCTACGAGCAGTACTTC. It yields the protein CSARALSQGTYEQYF.

This chain's CDR3 is CASSYEPNHHGEQYF. DNA of the CDR3: TGTGCCAGCAGTTATGAACCAAACCACCATGGGGAGCAGTACTTC. The V call is TRBV6-6, the J call TRBJ2-7; D remains ambiguous. Trimming pared 3 bases from V and 7 bases from J, leaving 19 bases between. The CDR3 length is 15 residues. Germline loops: CDR1 MNHNY, CDR2 SVGAGI (reference sequence).

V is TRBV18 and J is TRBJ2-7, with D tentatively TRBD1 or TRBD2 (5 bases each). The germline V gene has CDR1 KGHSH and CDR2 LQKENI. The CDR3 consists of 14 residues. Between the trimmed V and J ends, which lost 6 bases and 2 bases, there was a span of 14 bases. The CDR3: CASSLLGETYEQYF. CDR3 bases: TGTGCCAGCTCGCTCTTGGGGGAAACCTACGAGCAGTACTTC.

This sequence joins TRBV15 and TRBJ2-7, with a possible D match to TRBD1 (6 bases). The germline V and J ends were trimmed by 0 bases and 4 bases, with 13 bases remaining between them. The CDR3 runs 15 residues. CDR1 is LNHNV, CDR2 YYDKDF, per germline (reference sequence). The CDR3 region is CATSRDRQGWYEQYF. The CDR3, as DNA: TGTGCCACCAGCAGAGATCGGCAGGGGTGGTACGAGCAGTACTTC.

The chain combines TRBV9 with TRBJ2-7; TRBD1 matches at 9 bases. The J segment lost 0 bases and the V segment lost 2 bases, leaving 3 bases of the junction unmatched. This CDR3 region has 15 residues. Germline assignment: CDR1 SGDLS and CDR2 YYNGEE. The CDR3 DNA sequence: TGTGCCAGCAGCGTCGGGACAGGGTTCTCCTACGAGCAGTACTTC. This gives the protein CASSVGTGFSYEQYF.

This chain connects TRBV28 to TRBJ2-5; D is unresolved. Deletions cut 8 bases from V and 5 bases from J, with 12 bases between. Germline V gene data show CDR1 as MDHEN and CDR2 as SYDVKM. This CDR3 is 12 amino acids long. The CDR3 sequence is CASLGGRETQYF. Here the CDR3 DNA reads TGTGCCAGCCTGGGTGGTAGGGAGACCCAGTACTTC.

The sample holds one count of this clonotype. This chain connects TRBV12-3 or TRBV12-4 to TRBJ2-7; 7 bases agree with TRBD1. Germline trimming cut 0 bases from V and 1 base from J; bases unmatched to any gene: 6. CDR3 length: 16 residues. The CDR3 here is CASSLALGGRSYEQYF. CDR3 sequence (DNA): TGTGCCAGCAGTTTAGCACTAGGGGGCCGATCCTACGAGCAGTACTTC.

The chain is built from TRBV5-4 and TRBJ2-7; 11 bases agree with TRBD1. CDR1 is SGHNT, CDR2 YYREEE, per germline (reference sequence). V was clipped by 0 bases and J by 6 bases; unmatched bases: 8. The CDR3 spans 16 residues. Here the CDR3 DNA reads TGTGCCAGCAGCTTGGCCTTCGGACAGGGGGCAGGCGAGCAGTACTTC. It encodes CASSLAFGQGAGEQYF.